This TCR beta chain was retrieved from a study of T cell changes during pregnancy in multiple sclerosis. The CDR3 has 20 residues. Germline trimming cut 5 bases from V and 5 bases from J; bases unmatched to any gene: 15. Looked up from germline, CDR1 is MGHRA and CDR2 is YSYEKL. Libraries were prepared by immunoSEQ multiplex PCR; TCRdb keeps only in-frame clonotypes and omits some of them. The sample yields approximately 87,000 clones, 80% to 95% seen once. The specimen was CD4+ T cells from peripheral blood mononuclear cells, collected in the second trimester of pregnancy. The sequence came from a female donor with multiple sclerosis, enrolled in a pregnancy study. V usage is TRBV4-1 and J usage is TRBJ2-2, with 15 bases that match TRBD2. For the CDR3, the DNA is TGCGCCAGCAGCACTCTACTACCGGGACTAGCGGGAGGAGGTACCGGGGAGCTGTTTTTT. Residues: CASSTLLPGLAGGGTGELFF.